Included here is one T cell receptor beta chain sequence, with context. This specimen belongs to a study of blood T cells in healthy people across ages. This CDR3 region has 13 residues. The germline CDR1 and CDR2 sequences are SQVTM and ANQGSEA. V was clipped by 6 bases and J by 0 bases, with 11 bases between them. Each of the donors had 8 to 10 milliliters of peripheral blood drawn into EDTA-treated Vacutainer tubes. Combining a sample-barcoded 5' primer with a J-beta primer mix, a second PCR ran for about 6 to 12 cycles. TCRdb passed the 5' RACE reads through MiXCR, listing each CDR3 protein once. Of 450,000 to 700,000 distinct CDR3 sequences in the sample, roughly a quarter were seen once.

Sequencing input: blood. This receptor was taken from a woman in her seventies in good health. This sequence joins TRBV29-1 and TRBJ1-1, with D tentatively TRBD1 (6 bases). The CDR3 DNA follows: TGCAGCGTGATGGACAGCATGAACACTGAAGCTTTCTTT. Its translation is CSVMDSMNTEAFF.